This T cell receptor (beta chain) was obtained from a study of cytomegalovirus exposure and HLA in healthy donors. On this clone: What it binds is not known.

PCR amplification relied on 60 Vbeta primers (plus 13 Jbeta primers). Profiling relied on immunoSEQ multiplex PCR, and the TCRdb table lists in-frame clones only, not all of them. The table has roughly 72,000 clones, roughly three quarters seen once; the top ten hold approximately 20%. The donors, nominally healthy at sampling, likely had unrecorded immune exposures. Study-wide results and caveats: Later on, a genetic analysis was performed. It linked a missense variant in DCLRE1C with V- and J-gene trimming of TCR beta.

The receptor was derived from a woman aged 40-49 years in good health and CMV-seropositive. The sample was PBMCs.

The CDR3 DNA follows: TGTGCCAGCAGCCAAGACAGGGCGAATGGTCCAGATACGCAGTATTTT. Translating it yields CASSQDRANGPDTQYF. The chain recombines TRBV27 with TRBJ2-3; 7 nucleotides align to TRBD1. The CDR3 has 16 residues. The V gene's germline CDR1 is MNHEY and CDR2 SMNVEV (reference sequence). The junction had 13 bases not matched to a gene; V was cut back by 6 bases and J by 4 bases.